These T cell receptor beta chains were read from a single sample in a study of long-term antiretroviral therapy in people with HIV. Assay used: immunoSEQ multiplex PCR; TCRdb lists only in-frame clones, some missing. The sample consists of about 33,000 clones, over 65% of them appearing once. Sequenced material: unsorted PBMCs, taken 2 years after starting antiretroviral therapy. The receptors were gathered from a woman in her 50s with HIV. The CDR3 runs from the conserved cysteine through the conserved F or W. Each record gives: V gene, J gene, clone size, D gene, CDR3 protein, CDR3 DNA. The D gene is left open where the match is weak. Clone sizes are given selectively: once, few, many, or a class where the clone is expanded.

v_gene: TRBV2; j_gene: TRBJ2-7; abundance: NA; d_gene: NA; CDR3aa: CASSEGASYEQYF; CDR3nt: TGTGCCAGCAGTGAGGGAGCTTCCTACGAGCAGTACTTC
v_gene: TRBV5-1; j_gene: TRBJ2-1; abundance: NA; d_gene: NA; CDR3aa: CASRWGSNEQFF; CDR3nt: TGCGCCAGCAGGTGGGGGAGCAATGAGCAGTTCTTC
v_gene: TRBV2; j_gene: TRBJ2-5; abundance: NA; d_gene: NA; CDR3aa: CAAKEFGTPQETQYF; CDR3nt: TGTGCTGCGAAAGAATTCGGCACACCACAAGAGACCCAGTACTTC
v_gene: TRBV11-2; j_gene: TRBJ2-2; abundance: NA; d_gene: NA; CDR3aa: CASSLSPYTGELFF; CDR3nt: TGTGCCAGCAGCTTATCCCCGTACACCGGGGAGCTGTTTTTT
v_gene: TRBV7-3; j_gene: TRBJ2-1; abundance: NA; d_gene: NA; CDR3aa: CASSLNRGSSYNEQFF; CDR3nt: TGTGCCAGCAGCTTAAATAGAGGGTCCTCCTACAATGAGCAGTTCTTC
v_gene: TRBV28; j_gene: TRBJ2-7; abundance: NA; d_gene: TRBD1; CDR3aa: CASKFPGDRGYEQYF; CDR3nt: TGTGCCAGCAAGTTCCCCGGGGACAGGGGTTACGAGCAGTACTTC
v_gene: TRBV5-4; j_gene: TRBJ2-7; abundance: NA; d_gene: NA; CDR3aa: CASSLAGGPDYEQYF; CDR3nt: TGTGCCAGCAGCTTGGCCGGGGGCCCTGACTACGAGCAGTACTTC
v_gene: TRBV5-5; j_gene: TRBJ1-5; abundance: NA; d_gene: NA; CDR3aa: CASSLDPGANQPQHF; CDR3nt: TGTGCCAGCAGCTTGGATCCGGGAGCCAATCAGCCCCAGCATTTT
v_gene: TRBV7-3; j_gene: TRBJ2-3; abundance: NA; d_gene: TRBD1; CDR3aa: CASSLLQGGVDTQYF; CDR3nt: TGTGCCAGCAGCTTACTGCAAGGGGGCGTAGATACGCAGTATTTT
v_gene: TRBV6-4; j_gene: TRBJ1-1; abundance: NA; d_gene: NA; CDR3aa: CASSHDRLEINTEAFF; CDR3nt: TGTGCCAGCAGTCACGACCGGCTGGAAATTAACACTGAAGCTTTCTTT
v_gene: TRBV5-4; j_gene: TRBJ1-1; abundance: NA; d_gene: NA; CDR3aa: CASSWKTGQTEAFF; CDR3nt: TGTGCCAGCAGCTGGAAGACAGGCCAAACTGAAGCTTTCTTT
v_gene: TRBV4-1; j_gene: TRBJ1-1; abundance: NA; d_gene: NA; CDR3aa: CASSQPLINTEAFF; CDR3nt: TGCGCCAGCAGCCAACCCCTTATTAACACTGAAGCTTTCTTT
v_gene: TRBV5-4; j_gene: TRBJ2-7; abundance: NA; d_gene: NA; CDR3aa: CASSSLGAYEQYF; CDR3nt: TGTGCCAGCAGCTCCTTAGGGGCCTACGAGCAGTACTTC
v_gene: TRBV6-1; j_gene: TRBJ1-5; abundance: NA; d_gene: TRBD1; CDR3aa: CASSGRGGAGNQPQHF; CDR3nt: TGTGCCAGCAGTGGGAGAGGGGGCGCGGGCAATCAGCCCCAGCATTTT
v_gene: TRBV11-2; j_gene: TRBJ1-2; abundance: NA; d_gene: NA; CDR3aa: CASSSQGGYGYTF; CDR3nt: TGTGCCAGCAGCTCCCAGGGCGGGTATGGCTACACCTTC
v_gene: TRBV5-6; j_gene: TRBJ1-6; abundance: few; d_gene: NA; CDR3aa: CASSLRTMRGYSPLHF; CDR3nt: TGTGCCAGCAGCTTAAGGACAATGAGGGGTTATTCACCCCTCCACTTT
v_gene: TRBV19; j_gene: TRBJ2-7; abundance: NA; d_gene: TRBD2; CDR3aa: CASRNGGGTYEQYF; CDR3nt: TGTGCCAGTAGGAACGGCGGGGGGACCTACGAGCAGTACTTC
v_gene: TRBV30; j_gene: TRBJ2-5; abundance: NA; d_gene: NA; CDR3aa: CAWRDWGAGAETQYF; CDR3nt: TGTGCCTGGAGGGATTGGGGGGCGGGAGCAGAGACCCAGTACTTC
v_gene: TRBV28; j_gene: TRBJ1-1; abundance: NA; d_gene: NA; CDR3aa: CASVRGGVNTEAFF; CDR3nt: TGTGCCAGCGTAAGAGGCGGGGTGAACACTGAAGCTTTCTTT
v_gene: TRBV5-1; j_gene: TRBJ2-1; abundance: NA; d_gene: NA; CDR3aa: CASSLLAGALNEQFF; CDR3nt: TGCGCCAGCAGCTTGTTGGCAGGGGCTCTGAATGAGCAGTTCTTC
v_gene: TRBV18; j_gene: TRBJ2-1; abundance: once; d_gene: TRBD1; CDR3aa: CASSGRTGSYNEQFF; CDR3nt: TGTGCCAGCTCAGGACGGACAGGTTCCTACAATGAGCAGTTCTTC
v_gene: TRBV5-1; j_gene: TRBJ2-5; abundance: NA; d_gene: TRBD2; CDR3aa: CASSETSGRQETQYF; CDR3nt: TGCGCCAGCAGCGAGACTAGCGGGAGACAAGAGACCCAGTACTTC
v_gene: TRBV5-4; j_gene: TRBJ1-5; abundance: few; d_gene: NA; CDR3aa: CASSPRPGHSNQPQHF; CDR3nt: TGTGCCAGCAGCCCACGTCCGGGACACAGTAATCAGCCCCAGCATTTT
v_gene: TRBV6-6; j_gene: TRBJ2-7; abundance: NA; d_gene: NA; CDR3aa: CASSYTLPPYEQYF; CDR3nt: TGTGCCAGCAGTTACACACTACCTCCCTACGAGCAGTACTTC
v_gene: TRBV2; j_gene: TRBJ2-1; abundance: NA; d_gene: TRBD2; CDR3aa: CASSEREGLGYNEQFF; CDR3nt: TGTGCCAGCAGTGAACGGGAGGGGCTGGGATACAATGAGCAGTTCTTC